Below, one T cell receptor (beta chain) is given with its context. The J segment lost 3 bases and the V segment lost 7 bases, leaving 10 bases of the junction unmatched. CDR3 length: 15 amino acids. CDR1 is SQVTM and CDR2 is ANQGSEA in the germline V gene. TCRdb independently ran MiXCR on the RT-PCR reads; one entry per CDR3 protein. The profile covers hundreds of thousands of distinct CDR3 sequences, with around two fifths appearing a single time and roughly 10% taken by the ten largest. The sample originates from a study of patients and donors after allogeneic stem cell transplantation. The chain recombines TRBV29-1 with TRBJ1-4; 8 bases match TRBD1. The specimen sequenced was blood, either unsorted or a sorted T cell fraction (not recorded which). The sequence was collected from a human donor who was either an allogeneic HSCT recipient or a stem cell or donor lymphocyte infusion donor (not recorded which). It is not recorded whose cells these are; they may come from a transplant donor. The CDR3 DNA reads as TGCAGCGCCGGACAGGGTAATGCGGCTAATGAAAAACTGTTTTTT. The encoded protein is CSAGQGNAANEKLFF.